This TCR beta chain emerged from a study of T cell responses to AZD1222 COVID-19 vaccine. Overall study findings and caveats: Spike as a whole was targeted by vaccine-associated CD4 TCRs, dominant at 160-218 and 743-854. Unmutated variant regions are reportedly the target of nearly half of TCRs that are spike-specific.

The CDR3 totals 11 residues. Trimming stripped 3 bases from V and 5 bases from J, with 4 bases between. Germline assignment: CDR1 LNHDA and CDR2 SQIVND (reference sequence). The repertoire was sequenced with immunoSEQ multiplex PCR; TCRdb's copy has only in-frame clones and lacks some. The sample holds 100,000 to 130,000 clones; about 89% are singletons and the top ten take about 6.6%. This clone appeared once. No antigen is known for it. The chain employs TRBV19 and TRBJ2-5; D unresolved. The receptor was derived from an adult in good health. This material consisted of peripheral blood, taken on day 0 of AZD1222 vaccination. Written as DNA, the CDR3 is TGTGCCAGTAGTATTCACGAGACCCAGTACTTC. It translates to CASSIHETQYF.